This T cell receptor (beta chain) was found in a study of cytomegalovirus exposure and HLA in healthy donors. Whole-study results and caveats: The authors enumerated 150 to 200 TCR beta chains as linked to cytomegalovirus.

This CDR3 is built from 16 residues. From germline, CDR1 is SGHTA and CDR2 FQGNSA. V lost 0 bases to trimming and J lost 2 bases; unmatched junction nucleotides: 5. Healthy donors of bone marrow made up the group. PCR was performed using 60 Vbeta and 13 Jbeta primers. The protocol was immunoSEQ multiplex PCR, while the TCRdb copy is restricted to in-frame clones and leaves out a portion. The table shows roughly 98,000 clones, with roughly 79% occurring only once. About this clone: Antigen specificity is unknown.

Sequencing input: PBMCs. This TCR was sampled from a woman between 65 and 79 years old in good health and CMV-seropositive. The chain joins TRBV7-2 to TRBJ2-7, with 9 bases identical to TRBD2. The CDR3 sequence: CASSLAPLAGTYEQYF. In DNA, the CDR3 is TGTGCCAGCAGCTTAGCGCCGCTAGCGGGGACCTACGAGCAGTACTTC.